The following is a T cell receptor (beta chain) sequence with its context. Within the sample, other DNA sequences also encode this same CDR3. These data originate in a study of shared clonotypes between healthy human individuals. Here immunoSEQ multiplex PCR was the method, and the copy in TCRdb shows in-frame clones only, minus some. The profile shows roughly 2 million clones, 85% to 95% of them singletons. This receptor was identified in a man aged 18 to 30 in good health. The sample consisted of naive CD4+ T cells sorted from blood. Noted subset: CD45RA+ positively selected.

Written as DNA, the CDR3 is TGTGCCATCAGTGATATAGCGGGGGGGCCAAATGAGCAGTTCTTC. Translation: CAISDIAGGPNEQFF. This sequence joins TRBV10-3 and TRBJ2-1, with 11 bases identical to TRBD2. This CDR3 contains 15 residues. Germline values: CDR1 ENHRY, CDR2 SYGVKD. The trim removed 3 bases at V and 7 bases at J, leaving 5 bases unmatched.